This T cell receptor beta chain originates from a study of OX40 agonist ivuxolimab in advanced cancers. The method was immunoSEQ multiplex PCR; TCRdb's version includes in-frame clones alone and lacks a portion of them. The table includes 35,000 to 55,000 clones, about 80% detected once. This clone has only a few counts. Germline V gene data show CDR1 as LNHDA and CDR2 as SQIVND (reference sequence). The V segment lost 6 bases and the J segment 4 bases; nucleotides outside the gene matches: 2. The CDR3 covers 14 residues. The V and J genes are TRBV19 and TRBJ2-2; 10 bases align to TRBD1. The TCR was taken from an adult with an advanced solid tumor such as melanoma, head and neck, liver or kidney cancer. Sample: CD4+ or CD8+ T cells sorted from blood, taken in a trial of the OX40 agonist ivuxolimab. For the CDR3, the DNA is TGTGCCAGTAGGGGGACAGGGGTCACCGGGGAGCTGTTTTTT. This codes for CASRGTGVTGELFF.